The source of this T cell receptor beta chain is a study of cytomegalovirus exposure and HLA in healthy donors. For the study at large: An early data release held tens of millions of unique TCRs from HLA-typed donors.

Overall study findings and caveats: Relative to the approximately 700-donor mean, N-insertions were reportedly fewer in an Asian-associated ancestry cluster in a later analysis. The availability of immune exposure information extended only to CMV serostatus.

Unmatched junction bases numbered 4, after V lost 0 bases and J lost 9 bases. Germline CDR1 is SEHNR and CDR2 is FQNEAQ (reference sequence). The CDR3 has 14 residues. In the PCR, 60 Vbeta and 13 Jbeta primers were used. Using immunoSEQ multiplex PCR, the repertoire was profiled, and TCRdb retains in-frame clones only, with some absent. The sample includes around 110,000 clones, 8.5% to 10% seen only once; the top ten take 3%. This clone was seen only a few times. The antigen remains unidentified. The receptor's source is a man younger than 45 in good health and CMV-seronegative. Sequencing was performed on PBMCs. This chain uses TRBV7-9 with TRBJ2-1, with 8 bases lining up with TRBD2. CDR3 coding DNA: TGTGCCAGCAGCTTAGCGACTAGCGTGGGTGAGCAGTTCTTC. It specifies CASSLATSVGEQFF.